These T cell receptor beta chains were read from a single sample in a study of cytomegalovirus exposure and HLA in healthy donors. Assay used: immunoSEQ multiplex PCR; TCRdb lists only in-frame clones, some missing. The sample includes 150,000 to 200,000 clones, 83% of them seen just once. Sequencing was carried out using PBMCs. The receptors were sampled from a man aged 35 to 55 in good health and CMV-seropositive. Each CDR3 is given with its conserved first and last residue. D genes are given only for firm matches. Only part of the rows carry a size: once, few, many, or a class if the clone is expanded.

V gene	clone size	J gene	D gene	CDR3 DNA	CDR3 protein
TRBV5-1	.	TRBJ2-1	TRBD2	TGCGCCAGCAGCTCCCTGACTAGCGGGGCCTACAATGAGCAGTTCTTC	CASSSLTSGAYNEQFF
TRBV18	once	TRBJ2-3	TRBD1	TGTGCCAGCTCACCAATTAGGGGGCTTCCCACAGATACGCAGTATTTT	CASSPIRGLPTDTQYF
TRBV5-1	few	TRBJ2-7	TRBD1	TGCGCCAGCAGCTTGGGCGGGTCAGGGGGCTCCTACGAGCAGTACTTC	CASSLGGSGGSYEQYF
TRBV27	.	TRBJ1-2	TRBD1	TGTGCCAGCAGTTTATCTAGTACAGGGGGCGGTTATGGCTACACCTTC	CASSLSSTGGGYGYTF
TRBV28	few	TRBJ1-3	.	TGTGCCAGCAGTTTCGGCGGGGGGGTGGGAAACACCATATATTTT	CASSFGGGVGNTIYF
TRBV13	.	TRBJ2-6	.	TGTGCCAGCAGCTTTTCCCAAACTGGGGCCAACGTCCTGACTTTC	CASSFSQTGANVLTF
TRBV5-6	.	TRBJ2-2	.	TGTGCCAGCAGCTTGCTCTCCCTGAACCGGGGAGGCACCGGGGAGCTGTTTTTT	CASSLLSLNRGGTGELFF
TRBV28	.	TRBJ2-5	TRBD1	TGTGCCAGCAGCCTTCAGGGGGCAAGGGAGACCCAGTACTTC	CASSLQGARETQYF
TRBV7-3	.	TRBJ2-7	TRBD2	TGTGCCAGCAGCTTAACGGGACTATCTAACGAGCAGTACTTC	CASSLTGLSNEQYF
TRBV18	.	TRBJ2-2	.	TGTGCCAGCTCACCAGCGGCGGATTACACCGGGGAGCTGTTTTTT	CASSPAADYTGELFF
TRBV20-1	once	TRBJ2-7	.	TGCAGGGCCCGGGACTCCTACGAGCAGTACTTC	CRARDSYEQYF
TRBV27	.	TRBJ2-7	TRBD2	TGTGCCAGCAGTTTATTCCCTAGCGGGGTCTTCTACGAGCAGTACTTC	CASSLFPSGVFYEQYF
TRBV2	.	TRBJ2-7	TRBD2	TGTGCCAGCACCCAGATCGGGGGGACCTACGAGCAGTACTTC	CASTQIGGTYEQYF
TRBV10-3	.	TRBJ2-1	TRBD2	TGTGCCATCAGTGACATTAGCGGGAGGGCCCACAATGAGCAGTTCTTC	CAISDISGRAHNEQFF
TRBV7-3	.	TRBJ1-1	.	TGTGCCAGCAGCCCTAAAGGTGGAGGGCTCGCTGAAGCTTTCTTT	CASSPKGGGLAEAFF
TRBV5-6	once	TRBJ2-3	TRBD1	TGTGCCAGCAGCTTGGGGACAGGGAGGGATACGCAGTATTTT	CASSLGTGRDTQYF
TRBV7-9	.	TRBJ2-7	TRBD2	TGTGCCAGCAGCTTGGGACTAGCGGGCTCCTACGAGCAGTACTTC	CASSLGLAGSYEQYF
TRBV9	.	TRBJ1-1	.	TGTGCCAGCAGCGTAGTGCCGGGACTAAACACTGAAGCTTTCTTT	CASSVVPGLNTEAFF
TRBV11-2	.	TRBJ1-6	TRBD1	TGTGCCAGCAGCTTATCGACAGGGATGGTTTCACCCCTCCACTTT	CASSLSTGMVSPLHF
TRBV7-3	.	TRBJ2-3	TRBD2	TGTGCCAGCAGCTTGTCGGGACTAGCGGGGGATACGCAGTATTTT	CASSLSGLAGDTQYF
TRBV30	.	TRBJ1-1	.	TGTGCCTGGGGCGGGCAGAACACTGAAGCTTTCTTT	CAWGGQNTEAFF
TRBV5-1	.	TRBJ2-7	TRBD1	TGCGCCAGCAGCTTTTCCGGGACAGGATACTACGAGCAGTACTTC	CASSFSGTGYYEQYF
TRBV7-2	.	TRBJ2-1	TRBD1	TGTGCCAGCAGCTTCGACAGGGGCACCTACAATGAGCAGTTCTTC	CASSFDRGTYNEQFF
TRBV9	once	TRBJ1-5	TRBD1	TGTGCCAGCAGCTTGCAGGGGGGCATTAATCAGCCCCAGCATTTT	CASSLQGGINQPQHF
TRBV29-1	.	TRBJ2-1	.	TGCAGCGTTGTAACGGACTCAGCCGGCGAGCAGTTCTTC	CSVVTDSAGEQFF
TRBV5-8	.	TRBJ2-6	.	TGTGCCAGCAGCCCGGGGATCTCTGGGGCCAACGTCCTGACTTTC	CASSPGISGANVLTF
TRBV30	.	TRBJ2-7	TRBD1	TGTGCCTGGAGTGTACAATCCGGGACAGGGCTGTACTTC	CAWSVQSGTGLYF
TRBV28	.	TRBJ2-7	.	TGTGCCAGCAGTTTATTTTCAGCGTACGAGCAGTACTTC	CASSLFSAYEQYF
TRBV27	.	TRBJ2-7	.	TGTGCCAGCATCGGCGGTTCAGTTGAGGAGCAGTACTTC	CASIGGSVEEQYF
TRBV19	few	TRBJ2-3	TRBD2	TGTGCCAGTAGTCTCGGGCGGGGGACAGATACGCAGTATTTT	CASSLGRGTDTQYF
TRBV9	.	TRBJ2-7	TRBD2	TGTGCCAGCAGCGCCGGGCCGGGGGGGGCGCAGTACGAGCAGTACTTC	CASSAGPGGAQYEQYF